What follows are 23 T cell receptor beta chains derived from one specimen sequenced in a study of blood T cells in healthy people across ages. Sample-barcoded 5' priming and a J-beta primer mix drove a second PCR of 7 to 11 cycles. TCRdb recomputed calls from the 5' RACE reads with MiXCR, one row per CDR3 protein. The profile shows 600,000 to 850,000 distinct CDR3 sequences, about 42% of them singletons. The source material was blood. Every receptor here comes from a woman between 55 and 75 years old in good health.

In its sample, this clonotype was seen a few times. V and J are TRBV9 and TRBJ2-1, with D uncertain. Germline loops: CDR1 SGDLS, CDR2 YYNGEE. This CDR3 has 16 amino acids. V was cut by 4 bases and J by 0 bases, with 14 bases left in between. The chain's CDR3 is CASSPTMKGSYNEQFF. The CDR3 DNA reads TGTGCCAGCAGCCCAACGATGAAGGGCTCCTACAATGAGCAGTTCTTC.

This clonotype came up a few times. This chain links TRBV12-5 with TRBJ2-7; D is unresolved. The J call may be incorrect, as the DNA end agrees better with TRBJ2-5. The CDR3 length is 17 residues. The V gene's germline CDR1 is LGHNT and CDR2 FRNRAP. The CDR3 bases are TGTGCTAGTGGTTTGGCTACCCTGTATGGGAATTTCGGGACCCAGTACTTC. As protein: CASGLATLYGNFGTQYF.

The V call is TRBV11-2, the J call TRBJ2-3; tentatively, D is TRBD2 (6 bases). V gave up 1 base and J gave up 1 base, with 15 bases separating them. The germline V gene encodes CDR1 SGHAT and CDR2 FQNNGV. This CDR3 has 17 amino acids. The CDR3 DNA follows: TGTGCCAGCAGCTTAGGCCTTGCTAGCGACCGCACAGATACGCAGTATTTT. Translating gives CASSLGLASDRTDTQYF.

This clonotype was detected a few times. The gene calls are TRBV6-2 or TRBV6-3 and TRBJ1-5; D possibly corresponds to TRBD1 (5 bases). Trimming took off 6 bases at V and 9 bases at J, with 24 bases between the two ends. The CDR3 has 16 residues. Germline V gene sequence: CDR1 MNHEY, CDR2 SVGEGT. The CDR3 DNA is TGTGCCAGCAGCCTCCCGCCGGGACCCCTCATGGGGCCCCAGCATTTT. This gives the protein CASSLPPGPLMGPQHF.

The chain couples TRBV12-3 or TRBV12-4 to TRBJ1-4; D not resolved. The germline V and J ends were trimmed by 3 bases and 4 bases, with 15 bases remaining between them. This CDR3 is 16 amino acids long. The CDR3 is CASSFGPPGLNEKLFF. The CDR3 region has the DNA TGTGCCAGCAGTTTTGGGCCGCCGGGCCTTAATGAAAAACTGTTTTTT.

The chain employs TRBV9 and TRBJ2-1; tentative D call: TRBD2 (5 bases). This CDR3 has 15 amino acids. V gave up 1 base and J gave up 5 bases, with 13 bases separating them. Germline V gene sequence: CDR1 SGDLS, CDR2 YYNGEE. This CDR3 reads CASSVLSSSHNEQFF. Here the CDR3 DNA reads TGTGCCAGCAGCGTACTCTCGTCTAGCCACAATGAGCAGTTCTTC.

This chain links TRBV7-2 with TRBJ2-7, with D unresolved. This CDR3 has 14 residues. CDR1 and CDR2 from the germline V gene are SGHTA and FQGNSA. V lost 1 base and J lost 6, with 13 bases in between. The CDR3 loop reads CASSLVRQASEQYF. CDR3 nucleotides: TGTGCCAGCAGCTTAGTAAGGCAGGCCAGCGAGCAGTACTTC. Using reference TRBV7-2 and TRBJ2-7 for the parts outside the CDR3, the full variable domain is GAGVSQSPSNKVTEKGKDVELRCDPISGHTALYWYRQSLGQGLEFLIYFQGNSAPDKSGLPSDRFSAERTGGSVSTLTIQRTQQEDSAVYLCASSLVRQASEQYFGPGTRLTVT.

The rearrangement uses TRBV12-3 or TRBV12-4 and TRBJ1-5, with 7 bases lining up with TRBD1. V dropped 4 bases and J dropped 3; count of bases not matched to a gene: 9. The CDR3 contains 16 residues. CDR3 sequence reads: CASSWRQGVNNQPQHF. CDR3 in DNA: TGTGCCAGCAGTTGGAGACAGGGTGTGAACAATCAGCCCCAGCATTTT.

This clonotype was found a few times. The chain carries TRBV29-1 and TRBJ2-5, with 14 bases lining up with TRBD2. Germline V lookup: CDR1 SQVTM, CDR2 ANQGSEA. The CDR3 is 16 amino acids. The V segment lost 6 bases and the J segment 0 bases; nucleotides outside the gene matches: 6. CDR3 in amino acids: CSVLGLAGEYQETQYF. The DNA for the CDR3 is TGCAGCGTGCTGGGACTAGCGGGGGAATACCAAGAGACCCAGTACTTC.

This clonotype has only a few counts. V gene TRBV7-9 combines with J gene TRBJ2-5; 10 bases are a match to TRBD1. The CDR3 has 15 amino acids. The ends lost 4 bases at V and 1 base at J; junction bases unmatched: 3. In germline, CDR1 is SEHNR, CDR2 FQNEAQ (reference sequence). The CDR3 bases are TGTGCCAGCAGCTACCGGACAGGGGGCCAAGAGACCCAGTACTTC. It specifies CASSYRTGGQETQYF.

CDR3 sequence (DNA): TGTGCCAGCAGCAAAGGCCACGGGGGCGGTATGCTGAGCAATCAGCCCCAGCATTTT. Translated: CASSKGHGGGMLSNQPQHF. This sequence joins TRBV6-1 and TRBJ1-5; maybe TRBD1 (6 bases). CDR3 size: 19 residues. V lost 6 bases to trimming and J lost 1 base, with 25 bases between them. The germline V gene encodes CDR1 MNHNS and CDR2 SASEGT.

The J gene is TRBJ2-7, the V gene TRBV5-6, with 14 bases fitting TRBD2. This CDR3 spans 13 amino acids. Trimming removed 4 bases from V and 11 bases from J; junction bases left unmatched: 5. Germline lookup yields CDR1 SGHDT and CDR2 YYEEEE. CDR3 coding DNA: TGTGCCAGCAGCGGGGGACTAGCGGGAGAGGAGTACTTC. Translating it yields CASSGGLAGEEYF.

The V call is TRBV7-6, the J call TRBJ2-1; D is perhaps TRBD1 (5 bases). The CDR3 extends over 16 amino acids. Trimming pared 1 base from V and 2 bases from J, leaving 12 bases between. Germline values: CDR1 SGHVS, CDR2 FNYEAQ. CDR3 DNA sequence: TGTGCCAGCAGCTTAGAGCCCCCCAGGGCCTACAATGAGCAGTTCTTC. Amino acids: CASSLEPPRAYNEQFF.

This clonotype occurred a few times. V is TRBV5-1 and J is TRBJ2-7; TRBD2 matches at 12 bases. There are 16 residues in the CDR3. V lost 0 bases, J lost 4 bases, and 5 bases stayed unmatched. The V gene's germline CDR1 is SGHRS and CDR2 YFSETQ. This CDR3 is CASSLDLTSGRYEQYF. As DNA, the CDR3 is TGCGCCAGCAGCTTGGACCTGACTAGCGGGAGATACGAGCAGTACTTC.

V usage is TRBV6-2 or TRBV6-3 and J usage is TRBJ2-5; possibly TRBD1 or TRBD2 for D (5 bases each). CDR1 is MNHEY and CDR2 is SVGEGT in the germline V gene. There are 14 residues in the CDR3. V lost 6 bases, J lost 11 bases, and 22 bases lay in between. CDR3 region: CASRKSGRKSEQYF. The CDR3 DNA follows: TGTGCCAGCAGAAAATCGGGACGGAAGTCGGAGCAGTACTTC.

This clonotype has just a few counts. The chain carries TRBV9 and TRBJ2-7; 8 nucleotides match TRBD1. With V trimmed by 0 bases and J by 2 bases, 1 base remained unmatched. In germline, CDR1 is SGDLS, CDR2 YYNGEE. CDR3 length equals 14 residues. CDR3 nucleotides: TGTGCCAGCAGCGTAGCACAGGGGGCCTACGAGCAGTACTTC. This codes for CASSVAQGAYEQYF.

The table lists this clonotype with a few counts. The chain has TRBV7-2 and TRBJ2-5; D might be TRBD2 (5 bases). The CDR3 runs 13 residues. Per germline, CDR1 SGHTA and CDR2 FQGNSA. V was clipped by 4 bases and J by 7 bases, with 13 bases between them. CDR3 nucleotide sequence: TGTGCCAGCAGCTCAGAGGGTCAGCGGACCCAGTACTTC. The encoded protein is CASSSEGQRTQYF. Complete variable domain (other parts from reference TRBV7-2 and TRBJ2-5): GAGVSQSPSNKVTEKGKDVELRCDPISGHTALYWYRQSLGQGLEFLIYFQGNSAPDKSGLPSDRFSAERTGGSVSTLTIQRTQQEDSAVYLCASSSEGQRTQYFGPGTRLLVL.

The gene calls are TRBV4-2 and TRBJ2-3; TRBD1 might be the D (6 bases). V lost 4 bases to trimming and J lost 3 bases, with 17 bases between them. Germline V lookup: CDR1 LGHNA, CDR2 YNFKEQ. The CDR3 sequence is 16 residues long. CDR3: CASSPQGTGSTDTQYF. CDR3 nucleotide sequence: TGTGCCAGCAGCCCGCAGGGGACGGGGAGTACAGATACGCAGTATTTT.

This sequence joins TRBV11-2 and TRBJ2-1, with D possibly TRBD2 on 5 matching bases. V was trimmed by 0 bases and J by 10 bases, leaving 16 bases between them. The CDR3 has 15 residues. Germline CDR1 is SGHAT and CDR2 is FQNNGV. DNA for the CDR3: TGTGCCAGCAGCTTAGAAGGCACTAGTATAGGCGAGCAGTTCTTC. Its translation is CASSLEGTSIGEQFF.

V gene TRBV24-1 combines with J gene TRBJ2-4; no reliable D call. The end of the DNA fits TRBJ2-5 better, so the J call may be wrong. The CDR3 has 13 residues. Germline assignment: CDR1 KGHDR and CDR2 SFDVKD. CDR3 protein: CATSESPSETQYF. The DNA of the CDR3 is TGTGCCACCAGTGAGTCTCCATCGGAGACCCAGTACTTC.

The chain joins TRBV29-1 to TRBJ1-5; the match to TRBD1 covers 7 bases. V lost 6 bases and J lost 3; bases outside the gene matches: 2. CDR1 is SQVTM, CDR2 ANQGSEA, per germline. The CDR3 spans 12 residues. CDR3 sequence reads: CSVQGYNQPQHF. As DNA, the CDR3 is TGCAGCGTACAGGGGTACAATCAGCCCCAGCATTTT.

The V gene is TRBV5-1, the J gene TRBJ2-5; TRBD1 agrees at 7 bases. Germline V gives CDR1 SGHRS, CDR2 YFSETQ. V was pared by 0 bases and J by 0 bases, with 8 bases of the junction left unmatched. CDR3 length: 17 amino acids. The CDR3 spells CASSLVRDRSYQETQYF. CDR3 nucleotides: TGCGCCAGCAGCTTGGTTCGGGACAGATCTTACCAAGAGACCCAGTACTTC.

The chain employs TRBV20-1 and TRBJ2-3; D gene unclear. The CDR3 has 14 residues. From germline, CDR1 is DFQATT and CDR2 SNEGSKA (reference sequence). The V gene lost 6 bases and the J gene lost 3 bases, with 16 bases spanning the gap. CDR3 loop: CSASTVDGTDTQYF. CDR3 sequence (DNA): TGCAGTGCGAGTACAGTGGACGGAACAGATACGCAGTATTTT.